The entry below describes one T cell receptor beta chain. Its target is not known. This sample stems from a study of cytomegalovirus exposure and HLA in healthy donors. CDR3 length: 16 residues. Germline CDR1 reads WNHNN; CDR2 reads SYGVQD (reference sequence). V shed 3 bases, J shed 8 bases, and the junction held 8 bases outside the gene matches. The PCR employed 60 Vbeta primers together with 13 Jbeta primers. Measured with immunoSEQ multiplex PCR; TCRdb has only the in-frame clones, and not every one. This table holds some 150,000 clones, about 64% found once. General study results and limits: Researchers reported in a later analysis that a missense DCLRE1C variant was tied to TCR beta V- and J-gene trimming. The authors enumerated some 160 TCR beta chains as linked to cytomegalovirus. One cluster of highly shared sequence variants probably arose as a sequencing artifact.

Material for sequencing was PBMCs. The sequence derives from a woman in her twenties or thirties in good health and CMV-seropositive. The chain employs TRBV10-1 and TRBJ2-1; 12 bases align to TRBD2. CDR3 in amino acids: CASSDQTSGRFHEQFF. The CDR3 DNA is TGCGCCAGCAGTGACCAAACTAGCGGGAGGTTCCATGAGCAGTTCTTC.